The present T cell receptor (beta chain) was sequenced within a study of CD8+ T cells in alopecia areata. This clone was found once. The antigen is not known. Germline V gene lookup returns CDR1 SGHDT and CDR2 YYEEEE. This CDR3 has 14 residues. Trimming stripped 0 bases from V and 4 bases from J, with 8 bases between. Reverse transcribed after extraction, RNA yielded cDNA as the sequencing template. Sequenced by immunoSEQ multiplex PCR; TCRdb stores in-frame clones only, minus some. The data contain 110,000 to 150,000 clones, nearly 55% of them singletons. The treatment was: oral pan-JAK inhibitor, 5-10 mg twice daily. From PBMCs, CD4+ and CD8+ T cells were sorted. General study points: Normal-skin resident alphabeta T cells also appear among scalp sample sequences. Many expanded lesional clones persisted in scalp and blood during tofacitinib treatment. The study found TCR sharing across patients less clear than in mice, possibly for HLA reasons.

The sequence derives from a human donor with alopecia areata. This chain links TRBV5-6 with TRBJ1-5; D is possibly TRBD1 (5 bases). The sequences come from CD8+ T cells sorted from blood, collected at week 4, from a patient treated with tofacitinib. The CDR3 protein is CASSLEAGNQPQHF. The CDR3 nucleotides read TGTGCCAGCAGCTTGGAGGCAGGGAATCAGCCCCAGCATTTT.